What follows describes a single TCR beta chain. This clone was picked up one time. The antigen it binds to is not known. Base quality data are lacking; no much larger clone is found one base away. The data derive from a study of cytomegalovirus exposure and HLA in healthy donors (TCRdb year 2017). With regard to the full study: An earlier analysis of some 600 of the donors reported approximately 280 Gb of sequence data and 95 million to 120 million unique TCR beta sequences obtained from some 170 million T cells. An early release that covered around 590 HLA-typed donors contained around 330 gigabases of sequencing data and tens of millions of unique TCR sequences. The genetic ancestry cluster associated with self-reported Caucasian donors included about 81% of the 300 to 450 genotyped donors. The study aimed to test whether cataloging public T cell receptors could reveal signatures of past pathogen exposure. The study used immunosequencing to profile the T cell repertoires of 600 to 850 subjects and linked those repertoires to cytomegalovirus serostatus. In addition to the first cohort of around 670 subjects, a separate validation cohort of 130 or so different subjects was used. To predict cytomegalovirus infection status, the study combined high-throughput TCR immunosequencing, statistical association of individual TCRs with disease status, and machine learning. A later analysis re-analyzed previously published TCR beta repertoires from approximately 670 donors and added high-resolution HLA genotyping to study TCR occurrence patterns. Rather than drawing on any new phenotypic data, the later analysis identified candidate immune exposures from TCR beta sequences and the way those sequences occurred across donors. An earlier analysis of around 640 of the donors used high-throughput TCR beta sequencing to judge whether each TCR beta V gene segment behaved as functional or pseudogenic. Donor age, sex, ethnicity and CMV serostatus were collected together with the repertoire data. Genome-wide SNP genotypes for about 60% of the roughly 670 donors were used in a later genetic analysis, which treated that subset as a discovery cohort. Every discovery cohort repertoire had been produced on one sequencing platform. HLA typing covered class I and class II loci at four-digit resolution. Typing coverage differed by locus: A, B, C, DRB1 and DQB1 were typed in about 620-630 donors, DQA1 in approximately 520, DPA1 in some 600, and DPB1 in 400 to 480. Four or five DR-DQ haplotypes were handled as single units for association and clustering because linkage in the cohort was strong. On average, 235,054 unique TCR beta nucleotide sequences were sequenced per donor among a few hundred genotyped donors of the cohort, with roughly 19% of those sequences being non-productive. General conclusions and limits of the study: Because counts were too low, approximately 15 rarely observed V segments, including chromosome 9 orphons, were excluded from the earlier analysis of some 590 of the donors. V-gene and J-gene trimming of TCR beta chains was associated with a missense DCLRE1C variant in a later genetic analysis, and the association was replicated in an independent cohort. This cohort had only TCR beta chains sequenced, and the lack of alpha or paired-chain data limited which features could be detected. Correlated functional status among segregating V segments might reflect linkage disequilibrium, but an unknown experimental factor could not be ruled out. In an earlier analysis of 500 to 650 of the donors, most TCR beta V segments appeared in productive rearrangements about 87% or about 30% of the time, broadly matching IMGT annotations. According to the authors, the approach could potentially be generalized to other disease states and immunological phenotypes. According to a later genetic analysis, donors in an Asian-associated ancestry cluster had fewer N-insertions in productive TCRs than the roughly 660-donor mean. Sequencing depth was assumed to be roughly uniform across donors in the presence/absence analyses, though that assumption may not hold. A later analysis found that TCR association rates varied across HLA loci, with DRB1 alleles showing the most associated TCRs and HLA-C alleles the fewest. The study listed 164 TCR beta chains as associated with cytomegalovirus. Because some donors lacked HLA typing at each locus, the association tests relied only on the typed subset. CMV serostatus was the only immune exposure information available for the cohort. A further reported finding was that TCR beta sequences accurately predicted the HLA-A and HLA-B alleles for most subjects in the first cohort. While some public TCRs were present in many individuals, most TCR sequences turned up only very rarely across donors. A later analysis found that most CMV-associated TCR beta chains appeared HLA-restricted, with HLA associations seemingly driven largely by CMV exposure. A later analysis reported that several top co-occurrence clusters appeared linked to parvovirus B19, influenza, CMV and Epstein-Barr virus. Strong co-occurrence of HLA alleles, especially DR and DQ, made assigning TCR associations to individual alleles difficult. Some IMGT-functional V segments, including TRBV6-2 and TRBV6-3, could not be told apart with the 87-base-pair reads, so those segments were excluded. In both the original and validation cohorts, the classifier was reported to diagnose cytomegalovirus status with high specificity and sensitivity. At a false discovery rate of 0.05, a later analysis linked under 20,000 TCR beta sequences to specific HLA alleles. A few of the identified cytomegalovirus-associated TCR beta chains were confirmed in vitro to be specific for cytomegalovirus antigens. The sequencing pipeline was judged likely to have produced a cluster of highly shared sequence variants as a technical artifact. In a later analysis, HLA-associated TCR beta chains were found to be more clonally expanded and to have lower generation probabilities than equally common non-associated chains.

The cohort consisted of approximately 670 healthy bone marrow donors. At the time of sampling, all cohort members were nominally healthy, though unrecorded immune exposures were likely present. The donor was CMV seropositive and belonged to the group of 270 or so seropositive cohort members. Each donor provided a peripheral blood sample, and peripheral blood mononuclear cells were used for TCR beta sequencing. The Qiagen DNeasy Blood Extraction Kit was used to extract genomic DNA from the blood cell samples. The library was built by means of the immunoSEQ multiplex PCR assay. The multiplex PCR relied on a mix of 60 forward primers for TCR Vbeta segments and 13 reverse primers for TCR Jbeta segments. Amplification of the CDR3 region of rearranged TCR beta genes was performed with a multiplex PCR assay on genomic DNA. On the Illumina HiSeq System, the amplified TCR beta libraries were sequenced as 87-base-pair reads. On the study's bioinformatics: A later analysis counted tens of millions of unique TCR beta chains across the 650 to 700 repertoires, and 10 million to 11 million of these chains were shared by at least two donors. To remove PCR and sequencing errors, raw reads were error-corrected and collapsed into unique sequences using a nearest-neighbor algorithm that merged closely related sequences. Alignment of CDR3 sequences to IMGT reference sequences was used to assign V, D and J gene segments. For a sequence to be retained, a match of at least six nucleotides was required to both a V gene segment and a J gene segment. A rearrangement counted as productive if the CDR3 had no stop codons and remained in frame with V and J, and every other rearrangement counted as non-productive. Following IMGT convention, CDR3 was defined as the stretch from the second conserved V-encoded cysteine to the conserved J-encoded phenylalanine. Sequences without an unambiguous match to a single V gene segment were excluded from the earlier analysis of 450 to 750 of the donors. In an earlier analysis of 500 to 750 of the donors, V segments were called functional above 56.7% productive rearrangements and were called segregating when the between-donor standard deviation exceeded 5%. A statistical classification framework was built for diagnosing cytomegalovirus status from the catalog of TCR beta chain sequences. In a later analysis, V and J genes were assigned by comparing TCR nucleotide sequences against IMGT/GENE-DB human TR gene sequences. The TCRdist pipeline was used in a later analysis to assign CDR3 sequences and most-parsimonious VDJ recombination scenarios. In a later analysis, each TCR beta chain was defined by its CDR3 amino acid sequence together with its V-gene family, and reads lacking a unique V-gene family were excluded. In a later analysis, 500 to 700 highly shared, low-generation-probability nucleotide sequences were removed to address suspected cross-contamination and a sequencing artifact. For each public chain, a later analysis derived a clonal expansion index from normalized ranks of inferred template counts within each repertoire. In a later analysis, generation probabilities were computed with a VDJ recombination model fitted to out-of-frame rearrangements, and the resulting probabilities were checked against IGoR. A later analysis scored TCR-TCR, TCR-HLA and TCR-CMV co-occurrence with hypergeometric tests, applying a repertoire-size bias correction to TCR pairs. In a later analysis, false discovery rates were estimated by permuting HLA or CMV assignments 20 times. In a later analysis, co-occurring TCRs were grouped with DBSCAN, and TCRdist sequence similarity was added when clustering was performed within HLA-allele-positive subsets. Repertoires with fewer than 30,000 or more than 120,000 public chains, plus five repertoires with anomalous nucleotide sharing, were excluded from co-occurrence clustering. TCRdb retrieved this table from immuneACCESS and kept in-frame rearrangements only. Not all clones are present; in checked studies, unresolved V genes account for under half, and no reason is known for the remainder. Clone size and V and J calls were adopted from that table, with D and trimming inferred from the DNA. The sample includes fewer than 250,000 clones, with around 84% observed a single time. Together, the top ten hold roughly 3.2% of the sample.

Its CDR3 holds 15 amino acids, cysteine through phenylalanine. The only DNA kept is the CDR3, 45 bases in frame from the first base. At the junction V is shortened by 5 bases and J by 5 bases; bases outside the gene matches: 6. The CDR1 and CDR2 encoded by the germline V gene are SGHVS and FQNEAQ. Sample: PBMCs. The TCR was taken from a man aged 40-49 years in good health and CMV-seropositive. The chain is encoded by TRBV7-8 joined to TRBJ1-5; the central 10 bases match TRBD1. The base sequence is TGTGCCAGCAGCCCAGGGACAGGGGTTGATCAGCCCCAGCATTTT. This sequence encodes CASSPGTGVDQPQHF.